This T cell receptor beta chain was sequenced for a study of T-cell reconstitution after alpha-beta-depleted transplantation in children. Unique molecular identifiers were incorporated when the TCRbeta library was constructed. TCRdb reprocessed the PCR reads with MiXCR, giving one entry per CDR3 protein. This sample has about 980,000 distinct CDR3 sequences, with roughly 29% found just once. V lost 1 base to trimming and J lost 2 bases, with 16 bases between them. Germline loops: CDR1 SGHDN, CDR2 FVKESK. CDR3 size: 17 residues. This clonotype has more than one count but fewer than ten. Source: PBMCs, mostly from graft donor cells, taken 360 days after TCRalphabeta/CD19-depleted stem cell transplant. The chain carries TRBV14 and TRBJ2-3; D assignment may be TRBD1 or TRBD2 (6 bases each). This TCR was recovered from a boy less than two years old who had a stem cell transplant for SCID, so the T cells may come from the graft donor. The CDR3 DNA reads as TGTGCCAGCAGCCAAGGTCTTGGGGGGCCGACCACAGATACGCAGTATTTT. Its protein is CASSQGLGGPTTDTQYF.